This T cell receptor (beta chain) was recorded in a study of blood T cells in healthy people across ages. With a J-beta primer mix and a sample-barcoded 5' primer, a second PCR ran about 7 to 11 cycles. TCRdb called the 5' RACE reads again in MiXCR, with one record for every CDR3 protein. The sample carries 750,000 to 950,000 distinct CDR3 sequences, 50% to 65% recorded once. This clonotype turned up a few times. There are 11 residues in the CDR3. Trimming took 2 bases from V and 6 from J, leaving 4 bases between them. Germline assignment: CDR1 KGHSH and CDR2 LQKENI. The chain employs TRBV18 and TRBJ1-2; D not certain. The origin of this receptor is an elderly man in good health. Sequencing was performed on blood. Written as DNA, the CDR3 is TGTGCCAGCTCACCAGTCGATGGCTACACCTTC. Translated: CASSPVDGYTF.